The sequence of this T cell receptor gamma chain was determined in a study of intestinal T cells in coeliac disease (dated by TCRdb to the early 2020s). Regarding the complete study: Coeliac patients were much younger than controls, with mean ages of around 16.0 versus 57 years in the TRG cohort. A second, larger TCR-gamma (TRG) cohort comprised duodenal biopsies from 33 coeliac disease patients and roughly 20 non-coeliac controls. In the TCR-delta (TRD) cohort, there were duodenal biopsies from about ten coeliac disease patients and about ten non-coeliac controls. The full study reports these points: FFPE-derived DNA was found to be relatively degraded, and loss of a proportion of TCR sequences in each sample was likely caused by this degradation. Repeated CDR3 amino acid sequences could not be distinguished from PCR duplicates. Coeliac and control groups differed significantly in age, although an age-split analysis did not yield significant classification. TRD kmer-based clustering correctly classified all 20 or so biopsies in training, with a reported leave-one-out accuracy of roughly 90%. Of some 54 biopsies, around 50 (approximately 94%) were correctly classified by TRG clustering, which had a reported leave-one-out accuracy of 87%.

The germline V gene (reference sequence) provides CDR1 GITISATS and CDR2 ISYDGTV. Inclusive of the bounding cysteine and phenylalanine, the CDR3 is 11 residues long. Only the CDR3 portion is preserved as DNA: 33 bases, with reading frame beginning at the first base. Trimming leaves V shorter by 2 bases and J shorter by 10 bases, with the junction holding 5 bases beyond the gene matches. Library method: multiplex PCR. Data came from an Ion Torrent PGM. The LymphoTrack kit, which has primers carrying Illumina adapters, was used to amplify TRG repertoires from around 200 ng of biopsy DNA. TRG amplicons were cleaned up with AMPure XP beads, measured on a 2100 Bioanalyzer, and combined in equimolar amounts. An Ion PGM instrument was used to sequence the TRG libraries. The original methods were these. FastX removed reads in which more than 10% of nucleotides fell below the per-patient third-quartile quality score. IMGT/HighV-QUEST was used to align reads in order to assign V, D and J genes, locate CDR3 regions and judge functionality. After the sequences were translated into amino acids, every sequence predicted to be non-functional was thrown out. CDR3s were split into kmers with and without positional annotation, PCA was performed on kmer frequencies, and samples were clustered using all 1023 combinations of PCs 1-10. Classification was validated by leave-one-out cross-validation, re-optimising parameters on the remaining samples each time. Shannon diversity was computed with the vegan R package from repeated random subsamples equal to the lowest read count. Clone calls in TCRdb were regenerated from the public reads with CATT, after which identical DNA sequences shared one row. What appears here as the V and J calls and clone size reflects TCRdb's work, not the paper's. Within this sample are approximately 2,000 gamma-chain clones, with about 50% of them counted one time only. Less than 7.5% of the sample is taken by the ten largest.

Worth noting for this clone: Its antigen remains undetermined. Base qualities are not provided; no much larger clone lies one nucleotide away. The same CDR3 can be traced to other DNA sequences in this sample.

Genomic DNA was extracted with the QIAamp DNA FFPE tissue kit from ten 5-um FFPE scrolls per case. Fully anonymised formalin-fixed paraffin-embedded duodenal biopsies surplus to diagnostic needs were used to test TCR repertoire-based classification of coeliac disease. Material: a duodenal biopsy. Recombination joined TRGV9 with TRGJ1 or TRGJ2. This TCR came from a human donor with celiac disease. The nucleotide sequence is given as TGTGCCTTGTGGGAGGCGTACAAGAAACTCTTT. Its translation is CALWEAYKKLF.